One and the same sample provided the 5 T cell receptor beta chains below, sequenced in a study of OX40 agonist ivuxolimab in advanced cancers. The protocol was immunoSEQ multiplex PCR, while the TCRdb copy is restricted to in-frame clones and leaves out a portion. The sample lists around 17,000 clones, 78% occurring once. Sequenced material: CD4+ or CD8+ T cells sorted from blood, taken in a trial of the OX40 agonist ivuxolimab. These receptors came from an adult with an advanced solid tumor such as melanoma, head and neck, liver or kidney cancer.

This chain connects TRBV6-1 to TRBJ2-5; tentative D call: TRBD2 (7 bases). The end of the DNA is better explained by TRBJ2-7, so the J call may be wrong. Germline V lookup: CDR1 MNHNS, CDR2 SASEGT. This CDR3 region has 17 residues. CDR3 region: CASSDPWGTGGYNEQYF. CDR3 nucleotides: TGTGCCAGCAGTGATCCTTGGGGGACGGGGGGCTACAACGAGCAGTACTTC.

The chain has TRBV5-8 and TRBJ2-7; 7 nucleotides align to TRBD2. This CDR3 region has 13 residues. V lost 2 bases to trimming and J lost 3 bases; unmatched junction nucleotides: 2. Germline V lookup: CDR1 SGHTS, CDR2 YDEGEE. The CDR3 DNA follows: TGTGCCAGCAGCTTCTGGGGGGGCTACGAGCAGTACTTC. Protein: CASSFWGGYEQYF.

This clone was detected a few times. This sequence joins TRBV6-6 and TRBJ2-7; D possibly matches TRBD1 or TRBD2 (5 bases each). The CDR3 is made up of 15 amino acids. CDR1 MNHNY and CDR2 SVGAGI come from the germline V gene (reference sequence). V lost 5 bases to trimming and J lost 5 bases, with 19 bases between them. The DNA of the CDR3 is TGTGCCAGCAGTCTCTGGTTGGGGCTTAGCGACGAGCAGTACTTC. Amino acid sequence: CASSLWLGLSDEQYF.

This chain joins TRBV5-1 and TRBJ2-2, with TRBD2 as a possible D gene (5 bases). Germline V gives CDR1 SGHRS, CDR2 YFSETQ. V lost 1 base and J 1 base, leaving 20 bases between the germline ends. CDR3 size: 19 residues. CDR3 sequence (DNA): TGCGCCAGCAGCTTGAGGTCATCGGACTTTCAGAAGAACACCGGGGAGCTGTTTTTT. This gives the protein CASSLRSSDFQKNTGELFF.

The CDR3 sequence: CASSQEFNSPLHF. In DNA, the CDR3 is TGCGCCAGCAGCCAAGAGTTTAATTCACCCCTCCACTTT. The chain has TRBV4-1 and TRBJ1-6; D is unclear. The CDR3 has 13 amino acids. V was clipped by 0 bases and J by 6 bases, with 3 bases between them. The V gene's germline CDR1 is MGHRA and CDR2 YSYEKL.